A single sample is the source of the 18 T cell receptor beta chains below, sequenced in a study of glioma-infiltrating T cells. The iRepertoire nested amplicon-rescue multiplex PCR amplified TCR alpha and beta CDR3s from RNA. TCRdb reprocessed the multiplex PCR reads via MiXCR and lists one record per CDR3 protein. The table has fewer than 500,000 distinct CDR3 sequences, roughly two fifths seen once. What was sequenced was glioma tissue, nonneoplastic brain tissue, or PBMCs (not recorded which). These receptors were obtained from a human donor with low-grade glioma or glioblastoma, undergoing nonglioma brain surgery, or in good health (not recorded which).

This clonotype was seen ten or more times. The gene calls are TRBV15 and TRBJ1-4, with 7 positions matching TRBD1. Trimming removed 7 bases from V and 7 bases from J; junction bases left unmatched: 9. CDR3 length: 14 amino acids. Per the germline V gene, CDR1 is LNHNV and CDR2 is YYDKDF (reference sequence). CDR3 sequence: CATTTRGTVEKLFF. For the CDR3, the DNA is TGTGCCACCACCACCAGGGGGACCGTTGAAAAACTGTTTTTT.

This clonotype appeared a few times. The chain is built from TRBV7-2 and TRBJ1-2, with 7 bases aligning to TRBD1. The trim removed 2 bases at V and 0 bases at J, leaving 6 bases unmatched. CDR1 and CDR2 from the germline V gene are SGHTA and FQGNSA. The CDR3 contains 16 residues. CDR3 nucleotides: TGTGCCAGCAGCTTAAATCCGACAGGGACTAACTATGGCTACACCTTC. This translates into CASSLNPTGTNYGYTF.

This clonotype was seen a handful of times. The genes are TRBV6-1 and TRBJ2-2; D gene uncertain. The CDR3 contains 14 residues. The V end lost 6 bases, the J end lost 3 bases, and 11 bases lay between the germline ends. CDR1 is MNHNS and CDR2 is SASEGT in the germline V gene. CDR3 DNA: TGTGCCAGCAGGGAGCCCTTTGACACCGGGGAGCTGTTTTTT. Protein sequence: CASREPFDTGELFF.

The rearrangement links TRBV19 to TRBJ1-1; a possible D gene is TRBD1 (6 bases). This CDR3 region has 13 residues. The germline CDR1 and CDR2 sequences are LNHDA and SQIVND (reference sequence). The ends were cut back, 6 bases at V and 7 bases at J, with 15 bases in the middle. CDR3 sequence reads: CASRTHRDNEAFF. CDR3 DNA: TGTGCCAGTAGGACCCACCGGGACAATGAAGCTTTCTTT.

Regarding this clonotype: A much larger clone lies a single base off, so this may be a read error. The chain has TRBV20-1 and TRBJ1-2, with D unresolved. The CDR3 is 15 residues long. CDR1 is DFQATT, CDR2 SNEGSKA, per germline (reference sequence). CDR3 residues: CSAREAGILSYDYTF. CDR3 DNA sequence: TGCAGTGCTAGGGAAGCCGGAATCTTATCCTATGACTACACCTTC.

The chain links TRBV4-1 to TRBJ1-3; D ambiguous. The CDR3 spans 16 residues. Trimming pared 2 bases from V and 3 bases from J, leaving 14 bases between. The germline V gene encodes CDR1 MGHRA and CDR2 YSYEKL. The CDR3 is CASSQLREEGGNTIYF. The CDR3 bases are TGCGCCAGCAGCCAACTGCGGGAAGAGGGTGGAAACACCATATATTTT.

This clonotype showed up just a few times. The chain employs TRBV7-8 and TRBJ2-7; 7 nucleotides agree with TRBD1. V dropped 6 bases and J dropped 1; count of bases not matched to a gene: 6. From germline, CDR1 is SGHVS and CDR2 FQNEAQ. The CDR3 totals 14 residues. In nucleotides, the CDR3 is TGTGCCAGCAGGGCACGGGACAGTTCCTACGAGCAGTACTTC. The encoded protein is CASRARDSSYEQYF.

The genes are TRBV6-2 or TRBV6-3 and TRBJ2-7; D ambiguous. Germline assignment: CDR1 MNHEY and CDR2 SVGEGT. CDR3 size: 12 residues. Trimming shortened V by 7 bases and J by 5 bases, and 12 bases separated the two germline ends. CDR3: CASTGGYNEQYF. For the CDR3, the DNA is TGTGCCAGCACGGGCGGCTACAACGAGCAGTACTTC.

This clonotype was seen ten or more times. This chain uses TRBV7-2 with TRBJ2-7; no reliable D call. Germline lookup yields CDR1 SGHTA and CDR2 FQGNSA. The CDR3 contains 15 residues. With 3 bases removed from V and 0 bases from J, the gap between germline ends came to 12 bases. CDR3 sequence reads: CASSLGVWSSYEQYF. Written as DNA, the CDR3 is TGTGCCAGCAGCTTGGGCGTTTGGAGCTCCTACGAGCAGTACTTC.

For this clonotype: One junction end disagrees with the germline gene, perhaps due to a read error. This CDR3 is CASSFQGNGQFF. Here the CDR3 DNA reads TGTGCCAGCAGCTTTCAGGGCAATGGGCAGTTCTTC. V and J are TRBV11-2 and TRBJ2-1; D is possibly TRBD1 (5 bases). This CDR3 has 12 residues. From germline, CDR1 is SGHAT and CDR2 FQNNGV.

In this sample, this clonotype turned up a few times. CDR3 residues: CASSRRTSGSFSYEQYF. The CDR3 DNA reads as TGTGCCAGTAGTCGACGGACTAGCGGAAGCTTCTCCTACGAGCAGTACTTC. The chain has TRBV19 and TRBJ2-7; TRBD2 matches at 10 bases. Trimming removed 5 bases from V and 0 bases from J; junction bases left unmatched: 10. The CDR3 runs 17 residues. Germline V lookup: CDR1 LNHDA, CDR2 SQIVND (reference sequence).

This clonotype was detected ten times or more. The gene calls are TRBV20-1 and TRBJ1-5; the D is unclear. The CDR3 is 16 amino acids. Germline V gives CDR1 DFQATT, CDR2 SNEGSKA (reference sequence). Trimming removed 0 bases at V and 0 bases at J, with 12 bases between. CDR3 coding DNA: TGCAGTGCTAGAGATTGGACGGGATATAGCAATCAGCCCCAGCATTTT. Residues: CSARDWTGYSNQPQHF.

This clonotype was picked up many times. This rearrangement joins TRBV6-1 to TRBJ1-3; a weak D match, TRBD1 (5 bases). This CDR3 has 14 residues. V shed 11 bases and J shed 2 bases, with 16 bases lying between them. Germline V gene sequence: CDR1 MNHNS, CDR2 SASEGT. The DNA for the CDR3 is TGTGCCGCTGGGGCACTGAGTACTGGAAACACCATATATTTT. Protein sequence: CAAGALSTGNTIYF.

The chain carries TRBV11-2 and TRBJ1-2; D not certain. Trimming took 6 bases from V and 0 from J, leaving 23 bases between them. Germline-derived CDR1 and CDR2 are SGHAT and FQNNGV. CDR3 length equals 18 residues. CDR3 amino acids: CASRSLRTSSAANYGYTF. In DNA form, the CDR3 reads TGTGCCAGCAGGTCTTTACGTACATCTAGCGCTGCTAACTATGGCTACACCTTC. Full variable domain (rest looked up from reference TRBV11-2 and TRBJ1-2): EAGVAQSPRYKIIEKRQSVAFWCNPISGHATLYWYQQILGQGPKLLIQFQNNGVVDDSQLPKDRFSAERLKGVDSTLKIQPAKLEDSAVYLCASRSLRTSSAANYGYTFGSGTRLTVV.

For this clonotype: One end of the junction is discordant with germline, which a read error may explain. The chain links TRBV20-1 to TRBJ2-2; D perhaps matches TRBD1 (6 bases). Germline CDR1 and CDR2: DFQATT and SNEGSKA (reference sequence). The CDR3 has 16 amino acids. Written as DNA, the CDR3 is TGCGGTGCTAGGGGGAATCGGCAGACGAACACCGGGGAGCTGTTTTTT. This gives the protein CGARGNRQTNTGELFF.

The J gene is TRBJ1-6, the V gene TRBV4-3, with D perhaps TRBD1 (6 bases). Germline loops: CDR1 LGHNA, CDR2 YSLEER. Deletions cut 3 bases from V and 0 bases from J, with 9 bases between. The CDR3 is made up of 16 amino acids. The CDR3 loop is CASSQDSSSYNSPLHF. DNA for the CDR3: TGCGCCAGCAGCCAGGACAGTTCCTCCTATAATTCACCCCTCCACTTT.

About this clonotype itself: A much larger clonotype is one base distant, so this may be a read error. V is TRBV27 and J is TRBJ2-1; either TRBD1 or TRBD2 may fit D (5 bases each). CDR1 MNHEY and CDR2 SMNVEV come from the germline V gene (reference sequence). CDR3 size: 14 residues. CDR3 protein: CASTGTPNAYEQLF. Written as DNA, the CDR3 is TGTGCCAGTACCGGGACCCCAAACGCATATGAGCAGCTCTTC.

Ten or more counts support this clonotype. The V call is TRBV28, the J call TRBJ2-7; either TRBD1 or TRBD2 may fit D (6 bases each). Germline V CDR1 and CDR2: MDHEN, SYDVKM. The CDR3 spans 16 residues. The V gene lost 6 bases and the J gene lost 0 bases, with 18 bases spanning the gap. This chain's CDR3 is CASRARGAGISYEQYF. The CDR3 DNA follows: TGTGCCAGCAGGGCTAGGGGGGCTGGTATCTCCTACGAGCAGTACTTC.